Listed below are T cell receptor beta chains from one sample, sequenced in a study of T cells in Graves' hyperthyroidism and ophthalmopathy. Each CDR3 protein gets one entry after TCRdb re-called the multiplex PCR reads with MiXCR. The top ten clones hold 9.5% to 15% of a sample with around 600,000 distinct CDR3 sequences, roughly 15% of them seen once. The sample taken for sequencing was blood. The receptors here all came from a woman aged 45-65 years with Graves' ophthalmopathy. Both conserved end residues are part of each CDR3. The D gene is left open where the match is weak. Only some rows state a clone size, as once, few, many or a class for expanded clones.

d_gene	abundance	v_gene	j_gene	CDR3nt	CDR3aa
TRBD1	many	TRBV3-1	TRBJ1-5	TGTGCCAGCAGCCAAGATGGACAGGGCCGTCAGCCCCAGCATTTT	CASSQDGQGRQPQHF
TRBD1	NA	TRBV3-1	TRBJ2-1	TGTGCCAGCAGCCAAGTTTCGAGGGGGCGGGAGCAGTTCTTC	CASSQVSRGREQFF
NA	NA	TRBV12-3/TRBV12-4	TRBJ1-1	TGTGCCAGCAGTCCGGGACAATCGAAAGCTTTCTTT	CASSPGQSKAFF
TRBD1	NA	TRBV27	TRBJ1-4	TGTGCCAGCAGACCCCGGGACAGGGGTTATGAAAAACTGTTTTTT	CASRPRDRGYEKLFF
TRBD1	many	TRBV24-1	TRBJ1-2	TGTGCCACCAGTGATTCCGACAGGGGCCATGGCTACACCTTC	CATSDSDRGHGYTF
TRBD1	many	TRBV30	TRBJ1-4	TGTGCCTGGAGCGCGGGACAGGGGGTGGGAAAACTGTTTTTT	CAWSAGQGVGKLFF
NA	few	TRBV29-1	TRBJ2-7	TGCAGCGTAGCCCTTGGACGGCCCCTCTCCTACGAGCAGTACTTC	CSVALGRPLSYEQYF
NA	many	TRBV20-1	TRBJ2-3	TGCAGTGCTAGAGCACCGGGACACAGCACAGATACGCAGTATTTT	CSARAPGHSTDTQYF
TRBD1	many	TRBV3-1	TRBJ2-3	TGTGCCAGCAGCCAGGGGACAGGGAAAGATACGCAGTATTTT	CASSQGTGKDTQYF
NA	few	TRBV12-3/TRBV12-4	TRBJ1-5	TGTGCCAGCACCGCCGGGGTTATTAGCAATCAGCCCCAGCATTTT	CASTAGVISNQPQHF
TRBD2	many	TRBV25-1	TRBJ2-1	TGTGCCAGCAGCAGGACTAGCGGAGATGAGCAGTTCTTC	CASSRTSGDEQFF
NA	few	TRBV27	TRBJ1-6	TGTGCCAGCAGCCCCTTACAGGATAATTCACCCCTCCACTTT	CASSPLQDNSPLHF
TRBD2	many	TRBV6-2/TRBV6-3	TRBJ2-3	TGTGCCAGCAGTTACGTTGGGACTAGCGGGAGGGCCCGCAGGTCAGATACGCAGTATTTT	CASSYVGTSGRARRSDTQYF
TRBD1	NA	TRBV28	TRBJ1-6	TGTGCCAGCAGTTTAATGGGGACAGGGGTTAGCTCCTATAATTCACCCCTCCACTTT	CASSLMGTGVSSYNSPLHF
NA	many	TRBV28	TRBJ2-7	TGTGCCAGCAGTGTACCGGGACTCCCTACGGAGCAGTACTTC	CASSVPGLPTEQYF
NA	NA	TRBV10-3	TRBJ1-1	TGTACCATCAGTGAGAGTCGGGGGGGCTATGCTTTCTTT	CTISESRGGYAFF
TRBD1	many	TRBV27	TRBJ2-1	TGTGCCAGCAGTCCAGTCAGGGGGTACAATGAGCAGTTCTTC	CASSPVRGYNEQFF
NA	many	TRBV6-1	TRBJ2-1	TGTGCCAGCAGTTTGGACAGAACCGACAATGAGCAGTTCTTC	CASSLDRTDNEQFF
NA	few	TRBV4-3	TRBJ1-1	TGCGCCAGCAGCCAATCGCGGACACTACCTGAAGCTTTCTTT	CASSQSRTLPEAFF
NA	many	TRBV5-6	TRBJ1-4	TGTGCCAGCAGCTCCACCGGCCCGGGCAGCATAAATGAAAAACTGTTTTTT	CASSSTGPGSINEKLFF
TRBD1	few	TRBV4-3	TRBJ2-3	TGCGCCAGCAGCCAAGATCTACGACAGGGAGTAACAGATACGCAGTATTTT	CASSQDLRQGVTDTQYF
TRBD2	many	TRBV30	TRBJ2-1	TGTGCCTGGATCCCTCCTCCGGGGCTAGCGGGAGTTGAGCAGTTCTTC	CAWIPPPGLAGVEQFF
NA	many	TRBV7-9	TRBJ1-3	TGTGCCAGCAGCCCGGACAGTGTAGACACCATATATTTT	CASSPDSVDTIYF
TRBD2	NA	TRBV28	TRBJ2-7	TGTGCCAGCAGTTTCCCTAGCGGGAGAGACTACGAGCAGTACTTC	CASSFPSGRDYEQYF
TRBD2	many	TRBV12-3/TRBV12-4	TRBJ2-7	TGTGCCAGCAGCTGGAGCGGGAGCTCCTACGAGCAGTACTTC	CASSWSGSSYEQYF
TRBD2	many	TRBV7-8	TRBJ2-1	TGTGCCAGCAGAGGTCTAGCGGGAGGATACAATGAGCAGTTCTTC	CASRGLAGGYNEQFF
NA	NA	TRBV6-2/TRBV6-3	TRBJ1-3	TGTGCCAGCAGTTACCGGGGGCCTGGAAACACCATATATTTT	CASSYRGPGNTIYF
NA	many	TRBV2	TRBJ2-5	TGTGCCAGCAGTTCATTACTAGAGACCCAAGAGACCCAGTACTTC	CASSSLLETQETQYF
NA	many	TRBV6-1	TRBJ1-5	TGTGCCAGTGACACCACCCCAAATCAGCCCCAGCATTTT	CASDTTPNQPQHF
NA	NA	TRBV7-6	TRBJ1-1	TGTGCCAGCAGCTCACCCACTAACAGGAAAGCTTTCTTT	CASSSPTNRKAFF
NA	many	TRBV7-2	TRBJ2-5	TGTGCCAGCAGCCGGGGGCGGGATAGGAAAGAGACCCAGTACTTC	CASSRGRDRKETQYF
TRBD1	many	TRBV7-2	TRBJ2-2	TGTGCCAGCAGCCCTGGACAGGGGCCCGGGGAGCTGTTTTTT	CASSPGQGPGELFF
TRBD2	many	TRBV7-2	TRBJ2-3	TGTGCCAGCAGCTTCGGGGGACTAGTAGGGAGCACAGATACGCAGTATTTT	CASSFGGLVGSTDTQYF
NA	many	TRBV10-3	TRBJ2-1	TGTGCCATCAGTGAGTCAGGGCGTGGGGAAAATGAGCAGTTCTTC	CAISESGRGENEQFF
NA	NA	TRBV6-2/TRBV6-3	TRBJ1-1	TGTGCGAGCAGTTACGACAGTATGAACACTGAAACTTTCTTT	CASSYDSMNTETFF
NA	many	TRBV5-8	TRBJ2-2	TGTGCCAGCAGCTTGGCCGGGAGTTTCACCGGGGAGCTGTTTTTT	CASSLAGSFTGELFF
TRBD2	many	TRBV11-1	TRBJ2-1	TGTGCCAGCAGCTTCGGGACTAGTCATCAGGGTGAGCAGTTCTTC	CASSFGTSHQGEQFF
NA	many	TRBV20-1	TRBJ2-5	TGCAGTGCTAGAGATCCCAGGTTGGGGGAGACCCAGTACTTC	CSARDPRLGETQYF
TRBD2	many	TRBV20-1	TRBJ2-7	TGCAGTGCTAGAGATGAACCACCCGATCCGCTAGCGGGAGCCTTTGAGCAGTACTTC	CSARDEPPDPLAGAFEQYF